Listed below are T cell receptor beta chains from one sample, sequenced in a study of blood T cell repertoires in COVID-19. Generated by immunoSEQ multiplex PCR, the TCRdb table keeps only in-frame clones and is missing some. Of 470,000 or so clones in the sample, 75% to 90% were seen once. Specimen: peripheral blood. The receptors derive from a human donor in a cohort sampled during active COVID-19. CDR3s include the opening cysteine and the closing phenylalanine or tryptophan. The D gene is left open where the match is weak. Clone size is stated in some rows and not others, as once, few, many or a class when expanded.

TRBJ1-6,-,-,TRBV19,CATANQGTDTPLHF,TGTGCCACCGCAAATCAGGGGACGGACACACCCCTCCACTTT
TRBJ2-7,-,-,TRBV7-2,CASSSRIGGRNSYEQYF,TGTGCCAGCAGCTCCCGGATCGGCGGTAGAAATTCCTACGAGCAGTACTTC
TRBJ1-2,-,-,TRBV5-8,CASSLTEYGYTF,TGTGCCAGCAGCTTGACAGAGTATGGCTACACCTTC
TRBJ1-4,-,-,TRBV5-4,CASSREGSSTNEKLFF,TGTGCCAGCTCACGTGAGGGCTCTTCAACTAATGAAAAACTGTTTTTT
TRBJ1-1,-,-,TRBV3-1/TRBV3-2,CASSQLTGLNTEAFF,TGTGCCAGCAGCCAACTGACAGGTTTGAACACTGAAGCTTTCTTT
TRBJ1-4,-,TRBD1,TRBV18,CASSSRDRARLLVPNEKLFF,TGTGCCAGCTCATCGCGAGACAGGGCCCGACTCCTCGTACCTAATGAAAAACTGTTTTTT
TRBJ1-5,-,-,TRBV2,CASRQQYSNQPQHF,TGTGCCAGCAGACAGCAATATAGCAATCAGCCCCAGCATTTT
TRBJ1-1,many,TRBD1,TRBV27,CASSLSGQVGTEAFF,TGTGCCAGCAGTTTATCGGGACAGGTTGGGACTGAAGCTTTCTTT
TRBJ1-5,few,-,TRBV30,CAWSGGRGAGNQPQHF,TGTGCCTGGAGTGGGGGGCGGGGGGCTGGCAATCAGCCCCAGCATTTT
TRBJ2-7,-,TRBD1,TRBV7-3,CASSLGTGPAYEQYF,TGTGCCAGCAGCCTAGGGACAGGGCCAGCCTACGAGCAGTACTTC
TRBJ2-1,-,TRBD2,TRBV18,CASSRDRTSYVEEQFF,TGTGCCAGCTCCCGTGATCGGACTAGCTATGTCGAGGAGCAGTTCTTC
TRBJ1-2,-,-,TRBV5-6,CASSLARNYGYTF,TGTGCCAGCAGCCTGGCACGGAACTATGGCTACACCTTC
TRBJ1-3,-,TRBD1,TRBV7-2,CASSPARDRTAGAGNTIYF,TGTGCCAGCAGCCCAGCCCGGGACAGGACGGCAGGAGCTGGAAACACCATATATTTT
TRBJ2-2,-,-,TRBV29-1,CSVEDHRATGELFF,TGCAGCGTTGAAGATCACAGAGCCACCGGGGAGCTGTTTTTT
TRBJ2-5,-,-,TRBV6-5,CASSYSVGGETQYF,TGTGCCAGCAGTTACTCGGTGGGAGGAGAGACCCAGTACTTC
TRBJ2-1,-,TRBD1,TRBV4-1,CASSQDRQGYNEQFF,TGCGCCAGCAGCCAAGATAGACAGGGATACAATGAGCAGTTCTTC
TRBJ2-7,-,TRBD2,TRBV7-2,CASSSPSGMIYEQYF,TGTGCCAGCAGCTCCCCTAGCGGGATGATCTACGAGCAGTACTTC
TRBJ2-2,-,TRBD2,TRBV10-2,CASSHRLAGVSSGELFF,TGCGCCAGCAGCCACAGACTAGCGGGAGTATCATCCGGGGAGCTGTTTTTT
TRBJ2-1,-,TRBD2,TRBV7-9,CASSPPGTSGSNEQFF,TGTGCCAGCAGCCCACCTGGGACTAGCGGGAGCAATGAGCAGTTCTTC
TRBJ1-2,-,-,TRBV28,CASRKPQASAGGYTF,TGTGCCAGCAGGAAACCACAGGCCTCGGCGGGGGGCTACACCTTC
TRBJ1-2,-,TRBD1,TRBV19,CATSGTGANYGYTF,TGTGCCACATCCGGGACAGGGGCTAACTATGGCTACACCTTC
TRBJ1-2,-,TRBD1,TRBV28,CASSSWTGGGYGYTF,TGTGCCAGCAGTTCCTGGACAGGGGGCGGCTATGGCTACACCTTC